Described below is a single T cell receptor (beta chain) sequence and its context. The CDR3 spans 12 residues. Trimming removed 3 bases from V and 3 bases from J, with 8 bases in between. CDR1 is DFQATT, CDR2 SNEGSKA, per germline (reference sequence). The data were taken from a study of blood T cells in healthy people across ages. Primers used in a second PCR of roughly 7 to 12 cycles were a sample-barcoded 5' primer and a J-beta primer mix. One entry per CDR3 protein results from TCRdb running MiXCR on the 5' RACE reads. The table shows about 1.1 million distinct CDR3 sequences, with more than 30% occurring only once.

This clonotype was obtained from a man younger than 35 in good health. V and J are TRBV20-1 and TRBJ2-5, with D tentatively TRBD2 (5 bases). Specimen: blood. CDR3 DNA: TGCAGTGCTAGCAACGGGGAAGAGACCCAGTACTTC. Amino acid sequence: CSASNGEETQYF.